These 28 T cell receptor beta chains came from one sample sequenced in a study of tumor and adjacent non-tumor tissue in lung cancer. TCRbeta libraries were built with three rounds of nested PCR, modified from ARM-PCR. MiXCR, run by TCRdb on the multiplex PCR reads, gives a single entry per CDR3 protein. This sample has 100,000 or so distinct CDR3 sequences, with about 80% found just once. RNA was extracted from bulk tissue without any cell sorting. This non-tumor lung sample came from over 3 cm beyond the tumor edge. The sequencing input was distant non-tumor lung tissue. The receptors originated from a man aged 60 to 75 with small cell lung cancer.

In the case of this clonotype: A much larger clone lies one base from this, so it may be a read error. This rearrangement joins TRBV5-8 to TRBJ2-5; D may be TRBD1 or TRBD2 (6 bases each). CDR1 SGHTS and CDR2 YDEGEE come from the germline V gene. The ends were cut back, 4 bases at V and 9 bases at J, with 28 bases in the middle. The CDR3 sequence is 17 residues long. The CDR3 reads CASSAYPQGRLMEAQYF. DNA for the CDR3: TGTGCCAGCAGCGCCTACCCCCAGGGGAGGCTGATGGAGGCCCAGTACTTC.

This clonotype was observed at least ten times. The chain carries TRBV10-3 and TRBJ2-7, with 8 bases aligning to TRBD1. Germline CDR1 reads ENHRY; CDR2 reads SYGVKD. The V and J ends lost 8 bases and 5 bases, in that order; junction bases with no gene match: 11. The CDR3 is made up of 14 amino acids. The CDR3 sequence: CAIREPGQGDEQYV. CDR3 nucleotide sequence: TGTGCCATCCGGGAGCCCGGACAGGGAGACGAGCAGTACGTC.

Points on this clonotype: Germline and junction disagree at one end, which may indicate a read error. V gene TRBV11-2 combines with J gene TRBJ2-1, with D maybe TRBD2 (5 bases). Germline CDR1 reads SGHAT; CDR2 reads FQNNGV. The CDR3 totals 14 residues. CDR3 coding DNA: TGTCCCAGCCAGAAGCGGCAGAGCAACAATGAGAAGTTCTTC. It specifies CPSQKRQSNNEKFF.

This clonotype appeared a single time. The chain joins TRBV24-1 to TRBJ2-3, with 9 bases lining up with TRBD2. Trimming took 8 bases from V and 2 from J; bases not matched to a gene: 10. Germline V gene sequence: CDR1 KGHDR, CDR2 SFDVKD. There are 16 residues in the CDR3. CDR3 nucleotide sequence: TGTGCCACCACCAACGACGCGGGAGGGCACACAGATACGCAGTATTTT. It yields the protein CATTNDAGGHTDTQYF.

Points on this clonotype: At one of its ends the junction is not consistent with the germline gene, which may arise from a read error. This chain connects TRBV20-1 to TRBJ1-1; D gene ambiguous. The CDR3 totals 10 residues. Per the germline V gene, CDR1 is DFQATT and CDR2 is SNEGSKA (reference sequence). CDR3: CRETQIEAFF. The DNA of the CDR3 is TGCAGAGAAACCCAAATTGAAGCCTTCTTT.

J is TRBJ2-7 and V is TRBV29-1; possible D gene TRBD2, 6 bases. Looked up from germline, CDR1 is SQVTM and CDR2 is ANQGSEA. The length of the CDR3 is 13 residues. CDR3 sequence reads: CNVEGGQAYEQYF. CDR3 sequence (DNA): TGCAATGTTGAAGGAGGGCAGGCCTACGAGCAGTACTTC.

This clonotype is a singleton in its sample. A read error may produce the germline difference seen at one junction end. The chain is built from TRBV11-2 and TRBJ2-1; tentatively, D is TRBD1 (5 bases). CDR3 length equals 17 residues. The germline gives CDR1 SGHAT, CDR2 FQNNGV. This chain's CDR3 is CAGSLETAQSSYNEQFF. The DNA of the CDR3 is TGTGCCGGCAGCCTAGAGACAGCCCAGAGCTCCTACAATGAGCAGTTCTTC.

This clonotype has only one observation. One junction end does not reproduce the germline sequence, and a read error may be involved. The chain combines TRBV29-1 with TRBJ1-1; 9 bases are a match to TRBD1. This CDR3 comprises 13 residues. Germline assignment: CDR1 SQVTM and CDR2 ANQGSEA. The CDR3 nucleotides read TGCAGCGTACAAGGACAGGGGCCTCCTGAAGTTTTCTTT. Amino acids: CSVQGQGPPEVFF.

The gene calls are TRBV29-1 and TRBJ2-5; 10 bases are a match to TRBD2. Germline loops: CDR1 SQVTM, CDR2 ANQGSEA. The V and J ends lost 1 base and 1 base, in that order; junction bases with no gene match: 6. The CDR3 consists of 16 residues. The DNA for the CDR3 is TGCAGCGTTGAAGCGACTAGCGGGCGCATCCAAGAGACCCAGTACTTC. Translation gives CSVEATSGRIQETQYF. The entire variable domain, with the rest obtained from reference TRBV29-1 and TRBJ2-5, is as follows: SAVISQKPSRDICQRGTSLTIQCQVDSQVTMMFWYRQQPGQSLTLIATANQGSEATYESGFVIDKFPISRPNLTFSTLTVSNMSPEDSSIYLCSVEATSGRIQETQYFGPGTRLLVL.

By frequency in the sample, this clonotype is large. The chain recombines TRBV5-4 with TRBJ2-2; D ambiguous. Deletions cut 3 bases from V and 0 bases from J, with 6 bases between. The CDR3 length is 14 residues. Germline values: CDR1 SGHNT, CDR2 YYREEE (reference sequence). The CDR3 bases are TGTGCCAGCAGCTCCGTCGCGAACACCGGGGAGCTGTTTTTT. This codes for CASSSVANTGELFF.

This chain connects TRBV5-6 to TRBJ2-1; 8 bases agree with TRBD2. V shed 10 bases and J 6 bases; nucleotides not matched to a gene: 15. This CDR3 has 15 amino acids. Germline V lookup: CDR1 SGHDT, CDR2 YYEEEE. CDR3 residues: CACSLNGRAANEQFF. Here the CDR3 DNA reads TGTGCCTGTAGCTTGAACGGGAGGGCCGCCAATGAGCAGTTCTTC.

This clonotype was seen a few times. The chain combines TRBV18 with TRBJ1-2; D remains ambiguous. From germline, CDR1 is KGHSH and CDR2 LQKENI. The CDR3 is 15 residues long. V lost 3 bases to trimming and J lost 5 bases, with 16 bases between them. The CDR3 region has the DNA TGTGCCAGCTCACCCCGCGCCACCGAGGCGTATGGCTACACCTTC. This translates into CASSPRATEAYGYTF. Drawing the rest from reference TRBV18 and TRBJ1-2, the complete variable domain is NAGVMQNPRHLVRRRGQEARLRCSPMKGHSHVYWYRQLPEEGLKFMVYLQKENIIDESGMPKERFSAEFPKEGPSILRIQQVVRGDSAAYFCASSPRATEAYGYTFGSGTRLTVV.

The table lists this clonotype with a few counts. This chain links TRBV11-3 with TRBJ2-5; TRBD2 might be the D (5 bases). This CDR3 spans 13 amino acids. In germline, CDR1 is SGHNT, CDR2 YENEEA. Trimming removed 3 bases at V and 5 bases at J, with 10 bases between. CDR3 loop: CASSFTGDETQYF. DNA for the CDR3: TGTGCCAGCAGCTTTACCGGGGATGAGACCCAGTACTTC.

In regard to this clonotype: Sequence at one end of the junction differs from germline and may be a read error. The J gene is TRBJ2-1, the V gene TRBV11-1; 7 nucleotides agree with TRBD2. CDR1 SGHAT and CDR2 FQDESV come from the germline V gene (reference sequence). The CDR3 extends over 18 amino acids. The CDR3 reads CTRSSESRTSGSDNEQFF. DNA of the CDR3: TGTACCAGGAGCTCAGAATCGAGGACTAGTGGGAGTGATAATGAGCAGTTCTTC.

The chain has TRBV6-5 and TRBJ2-1, with 9 bases matching TRBD2. The CDR3 spans 16 residues. The germline V gene has CDR1 MNHEY and CDR2 SVGAGI. V was pared by 8 bases and J by 7 bases, with 15 bases of the junction left unmatched. CDR3 sequence reads: CASSRASGNVYNEQFF. CDR3 in DNA: TGTGCCAGCTCTCGGGCTAGCGGGAATGTGTATAATGAGCAGTTCTTC.

Comment on this clonotype: The junction departs from the called germline gene at one end, perhaps through a read error. The rearrangement uses TRBV4-2 and TRBJ2-2; a weak D match, TRBD2 (6 bases). Germline CDR1 is LGHNA and CDR2 is YNFKEQ. This CDR3 is built from 15 residues. As DNA, the CDR3 is TGTGCCAACAAACTAACGGGAGATGATGGCGGGGACCTGTTTTTT. Amino acid sequence: CANKLTGDDGGDLFF.

Note on this clonotype: The junction does not match germline at one end; this may be a read error. The chain couples TRBV7-2 to TRBJ2-5; D call uncertain. Germline CDR1 SGHTA, CDR2 FQGNSA. The CDR3 sequence is 14 residues long. The DNA of the CDR3 is TGTGCCAGCAGCTCTAGGACGGAACAAGAGAGCCAGTACTTC. Translating gives CASSSRTEQESQYF.

On this clonotype itself: Its ends do not fully match the called genes, so a read error is possible. V usage is TRBV5-1 and J usage is TRBJ2-1; D ambiguous. Germline V gene data show CDR1 as SGHRS and CDR2 as YFSETQ. The CDR3 consists of 16 residues. The CDR3 DNA reads TGCGCCAGCAGCTTGAAGCAGCCGTGCTCCTACATTGAGCAGTTCTTC. It is translated as CASSLKQPCSYIEQFF.

About this clonotype itself: The conserved final phenylalanine or tryptophan is absent from the CDR3, which likely points to a read error. The chain combines TRBV28 with TRBJ1-2; 8 nucleotides agree with TRBD1. Germline CDR1 and CDR2: MDHEN and SYDVKM. V was clipped by 6 bases and J by 6 bases; unmatched bases: 6. The CDR3 loop spans 13 amino acids. CDR3 region: CASRPTGEDGYTI. The DNA of the CDR3 is TGTGCCAGCAGGCCGACAGGGGAGGATGGCTACACCATC.

This clonotype was seen a few times. One junction end disagrees with the germline gene, perhaps due to a read error. The gene calls are TRBV7-8 and TRBJ2-6; D might be TRBD2 (6 bases). CDR1 and CDR2 (germline): SGHVS, FQNEAQ. The length of the CDR3 is 17 residues. The CDR3 spells CASSPRDWVSGTNVLTF. DNA for the CDR3: TGTGCCAGCAGCCCCCGGGACTGGGTCTCTGGGACCAACGTCCTGACTTTC.

About this clonotype: One junction end disagrees with the germline gene, perhaps due to a read error. The V call is TRBV4-2, the J call TRBJ2-7; D is perhaps TRBD1 (5 bases). The CDR3 has 15 residues. In germline, CDR1 is LGHNA, CDR2 YNFKEQ. The CDR3 sequence is CASILLQGVYDERYF. CDR3 DNA sequence: TGTGCCAGCATCCTACTCCAGGGTGTTTACGACGAGCGGTACTTC.

Of note for this clonotype: A single base separates this from a much larger clone, so it may be a read error. This sequence joins TRBV7-8 and TRBJ1-2; unclear D gene. V shed 6 bases and J shed 6 bases, with 17 bases lying between them. Germline V gene lookup returns CDR1 SGHVS and CDR2 FQNEAQ. This CDR3 is built from 14 residues. CDR3 sequence: CASRQMAGPHGYTF. CDR3 DNA sequence: TGTGCCAGCAGGCAAATGGCAGGCCCCCATGGCTACACCTTC.

Concerning this clonotype: Compared with germline, one end of the junction differs, possibly owing to a read error. This chain links TRBV6-5 with TRBJ2-1, with D perhaps given as TRBD1 or TRBD2 (5 bases each). Germline assignment: CDR1 MNHEY and CDR2 SVGAGI. This CDR3 contains 13 residues. Here the CDR3 DNA reads TGTGCCAGTAGTTACCCGGGACGTAATAAGCAGTTCTTC. This gives the protein CASSYPGRNKQFF.

On this clonotype itself: No conserved phenylalanine or tryptophan is present at the end of the CDR3, so a read error is the likely explanation. CDR3 nucleotides: TGCAGTGCTAGATATCGAGGCTATGGCTACACCCTC. It encodes CSARYRGYGYTL. V is TRBV20-1 and J is TRBJ1-2; D unresolved. CDR3 length: 12 amino acids. The V and J ends lost 2 bases and 4 bases respectively, with 8 bases between them. CDR1 and CDR2 (germline): DFQATT, SNEGSKA (reference sequence).

Notes on this clonotype: This sequence may be a read error, since a much larger clone differs from it by one base. The V call is TRBV25-1, the J call TRBJ2-7, with D possibly TRBD1 on 6 matching bases. Looked up from germline, CDR1 is MGHDK and CDR2 is SYGVNS. The length of the CDR3 is 15 residues. CDR3 bases: TGTGTCAGCAGTGAAAAGATAGACAGGTCCTACGAGCAGTACGTC. Protein: CVSSEKIDRSYEQYV.

A note on this clonotype: One end of the junction is discordant with germline, which a read error may explain. J is TRBJ2-1 and V is TRBV20-1; D perhaps matches TRBD2 (6 bases). The CDR3 totals 12 residues. Germline CDR1 reads DFQATT; CDR2 reads SNEGSKA (reference sequence). CDR3 sequence (DNA): TGCAGTGCCCCTCGGTGGGGGGATGAGCATCTCTTC. Residues: CSAPRWGDEHLF.

This clonotype was picked up a small number of times. The conserved phenylalanine or tryptophan is not found at the CDR3 terminus, so this likely reflects a read error. The V gene is TRBV11-2, the J gene TRBJ2-7; D is tentatively TRBD1 or TRBD2 (5 bases each). CDR1 SGHAT and CDR2 FQNNGV come from the germline V gene. This CDR3 spans 13 amino acids. V lost 0 bases and J lost 10, with 13 bases in between. In nucleotides, the CDR3 is TGTGCCAGCAGCTTAGAGTATGGGGGAGAACAGTACTTA. Translation: CASSLEYGGEQYL.

As concerns this clonotype: Likely a read error: the CDR3 ends without its conserved phenylalanine or tryptophan. This chain uses TRBV6-5 with TRBJ1-2; D remains unclear. Between the trimmed V and J ends, which lost 0 bases and 3 bases, there was a span of 20 bases. Per the germline V gene, CDR1 is MNHEY and CDR2 is SVGAGI. The CDR3 spans 18 residues. CDR3 protein: CASSYSSVGLRAYYGYTI. DNA for the CDR3: TGTGCCAGCAGTTACTCGTCGGTGGGCCTTCGAGCTTACTATGGCTACACCATC.